The clone carrying this TCR beta chain appeared a few times. The data were obtained in a study of beta chain features in type 1 diabetes. The investigators reverse transcribed all of the isolated RNA, so they sequenced expressed TCRB transcripts. Libraries were prepared by immunoSEQ multiplex PCR; TCRdb keeps only in-frame clonotypes and omits some of them. This sample has hundreds of thousands of clones, with 30% found just once. This CDR3 has 16 amino acids. The ends were cut back, 6 bases at V and 2 bases at J, with 20 bases in the middle. Germline V gene sequence: CDR1 SQVTM, CDR2 ANQGSEA. The V and J genes are TRBV29-1 and TRBJ1-5; D possibly corresponds to TRBD1 (5 bases). The receptor was isolated from a young man in good health. Material for sequencing was naive CD4+ T cells from blood. The CDR3 protein is CSVRDDSFSGNQPQHF. The CDR3 DNA reads as TGCAGCGTCCGAGATGACAGTTTCAGTGGCAATCAGCCCCAGCATTTT.